This T cell receptor beta chain stems from a study of blood T cell repertoires in COVID-19 (dated by TCRdb to about 2020). Looking at the study overall: Samples from collaborators originated in the United States, Italy and Spain and spanned both the acute and convalescent phases of COVID-19. The material from the prospective study consisted of cDNA or gDNA derived from T cells, B-cell-depleted T cells, or PBMCs. The dataset comprised deeply sampled blood TCRbeta repertoires from subjects exposed to, actively infected with, or recovered from COVID-19. The repertoires were made available in a free public database intended to serve as a resource for research on the immune response to SARS-CoV-2. Samples came from the ongoing ImmuneRACE study (first 160 participants) plus 1,254 subjects from 6 global collaborators. The sample metadata nearly always contained a de-identified subject ID, COVID-19 status, age in years and sex. Where available, HLA class I and class II types were taken from metadata supplied by the sample provider and were not determined by assay-based typing.

The full study reports these points: Clinical and demographic metadata were provided uncurated, with the amount varying by source and participant.

Concerning this clone: Its antigen specificity is not known. Within one base of it there is no much larger clone, and no base qualities were kept. The identical CDR3 is also encoded by other nucleotide sequences in the sample.

Enrolling through a virtual design, the prospective study's participants ranged in age from about 18 to 100 years and lived across roughly 23 United States geographic areas. Cohort assignment in the prospective study relied on participant-reported clinical history from a screening survey and a study questionnaire. Recovered participants in ImmuneRACE Cohort 3 were defined as having two consecutive negative NP/OP PCR tests, clearance from a healthcare professional, or resolution of symptoms. Each participant in the prospective study had whole blood, serum and a nasopharyngeal or oropharyngeal swab collected by mobile phlebotomists. Additional blood draws and questionnaires over an approximately two-month period could optionally be provided by prospective study participants. Before DNA extraction, blood samples from the prospective study were shipped at room temperature or frozen. The immunoSEQ Assay, a bias-controlled multiplex PCR, was used to amplify TCRbeta CDR3 regions from genomic DNA. As for the authors' bioinformatics: Within the assay, amplification of reference gene primers was used to estimate how many nucleated cells each sample contained. To quantify the absolute abundance of each unique TCRbeta CDR3 rearrangement, sequence reads were collapsed and filtered. For each sample, productive Simpson clonality was calculated by taking the square root of Simpson's diversity index across productive rearrangements. In its TCRdb copy, this immuneACCESS table keeps in-frame sequences only and misses some clones. Where compared with another copy, unresolved V genes explain less than half of these, and the others have no known cause. The D gene and trimming were derived from the DNA, and the V and J assignments and clone size from that table. Within this sample are fewer than 500,000 clones, with 80% to 90% of them counted one time only. Of the sample, 0.9% to 1.2% is held by the ten largest clones.

Taken from cysteine to phenylalanine, the CDR3 has 13 residues. Just the 39-base CDR3 DNA is kept, in frame starting at base 1. The germline V gene encodes CDR1 SGHAT and CDR2 FQNNGV. For this chain, trimming is 5 bases at the V end and 4 bases at the J end, and the number of junction bases without a gene match is 3. The source is a man aged 25-40 years who had recovered from COVID-19. The rearranged segments are TRBV11-2 and TRBJ2-5, and 8 bases in between align with TRBD2. The sequenced material came from PBMCs or T cells enriched from blood (not recorded which). The CDR3 corresponds to CASSSGGRETQYF. The DNA sequence is TGTGCCAGCAGCAGCGGGGGCCGAGAGACCCAGTACTTC.